The subject of this entry is one T cell receptor beta chain. Previously described methods and listed TCR primers were employed for the bulk TCR libraries. MiXCR, applied by TCRdb to the PCR reads, yields one record per CDR3 protein. Of around 480,000 distinct CDR3 sequences listed, about a fifth are singletons. These data come from a study of molecular identifiers for immune sequencing clone quantification. Study overall: The replicates split RNA from about 20,000 or 100,000 naive CD8 cells five ways and sequenced four.

Naive CD8 library inputs spanned about 17,000 to 1,000,000 sorted cells and 10%, 30% or 50% RNA. When naive CD8 T cells were sorted, they were gated as CD8+CD4-CCR7+CD45RA+. Sequencing was carried out using naive CD8+ T cells from blood, with Jurkat cell RNA spiked in. Regarding subset: FACS-sorted CD8+CD4-CCR7+CD45RA+ naive T cells. The sequence was collected from a human donor in good health. Some libraries in this study had Jurkat cell RNA spiked in.

The CDR3 here is CASSYVRGGYNEQFF. CDR3 DNA sequence: TGTGCCAGCAGTTACGTGCGGGGGGGTTACAATGAGCAGTTCTTC. The J gene is TRBJ2-1, the V gene TRBV6-2 or TRBV6-3; TRBD2 matches 9 bases. The J segment lost 4 bases and the V segment lost 2 bases, leaving 3 bases of the junction unmatched. Germline-derived CDR1 and CDR2 are MNHEY and SVGEGT. The CDR3 has 15 residues.